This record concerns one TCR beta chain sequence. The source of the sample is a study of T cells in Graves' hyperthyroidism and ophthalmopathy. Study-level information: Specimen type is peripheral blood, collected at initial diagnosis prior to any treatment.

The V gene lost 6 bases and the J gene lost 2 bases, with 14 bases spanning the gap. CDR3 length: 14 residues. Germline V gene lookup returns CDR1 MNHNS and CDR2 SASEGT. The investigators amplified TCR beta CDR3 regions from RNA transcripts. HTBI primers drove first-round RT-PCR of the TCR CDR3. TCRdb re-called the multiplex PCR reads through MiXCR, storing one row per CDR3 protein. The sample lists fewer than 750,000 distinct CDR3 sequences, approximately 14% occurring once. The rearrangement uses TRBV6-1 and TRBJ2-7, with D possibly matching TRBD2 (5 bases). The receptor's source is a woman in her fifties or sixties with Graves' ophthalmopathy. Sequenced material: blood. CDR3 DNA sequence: TGTGCCAGCAGCATATCGGGAACAACCTACGAGCAGTACTTC. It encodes CASSISGTTYEQYF.